This T cell receptor beta chain was recorded in a study of radiotherapy plus CTLA-4 blockade in lung cancer. As for the study in general: Overall, around 20% of patients showed an objective response, while 25% to 40% attained disease control. Findings and limits, study-wide: Reports identified early blood T cell clone dynamics, with interferon-beta, as the best response predictor. In blood, after radiotherapy plus ipilimumab, tumor-derived TCR clones expanded.

Focal radiation plus CTLA-4 blockade with ipilimumab was given to patients with chemo-refractory metastatic non-small-cell lung cancer. The assay was immunoSEQ multiplex PCR, and TCRdb's table has in-frame clones only and misses some. Of 83,000 or so clones listed, less than 90% are singletons. As for this clone: Its antigen is still unknown.

The CDR3 spans 16 residues. Germline loops: CDR1 MNHEY, CDR2 SMNVEV (reference sequence). Trimming cost V 6 bases and J 2 bases; bases outside gene matches: 8. The chain couples TRBV27 to TRBJ2-3; 10 bases are a match to TRBD1. The sequences come from peripheral blood, collected from a patient treated with radiotherapy plus ipilimumab. This TCR was recovered from a human donor with non-small cell lung cancer who had stable disease on radiotherapy plus ipilimumab. This CDR3 reads CASSLRQGAFTDTQYF. The DNA of the CDR3 is TGTGCCAGCAGCCTGAGACAGGGGGCGTTCACAGATACGCAGTATTTT.